This record concerns one TCR beta chain sequence. Its antigen is as yet unknown. The sample comes from a study of OX40 agonist ivuxolimab in advanced cancers. The wider study: Ivuxolimab, an antibody acting as an agonist of OX40 (CD134), was used to treat patients. The diagnoses of dose-escalation patients were hepatocellular carcinoma, melanoma, renal cell or head and neck cancer. In three patients, partial responses were observed, one with hepatocellular carcinoma and two with cutaneous melanoma.

Using immunoSEQ multiplex PCR, the repertoire was profiled, and TCRdb retains in-frame clones only, with some absent. The sample contains 50,000 or so clones, more than 85% of which appear only once. General study findings and limits: Expanded clones tended on average to be more numerous among CD8+ T cells than CD4+.

Germline trimming cut 2 bases from V and 5 bases from J; bases unmatched to any gene: 2. Germline CDR1 SGDLS, CDR2 YYNGEE. The CDR3 is 14 residues long. The V and J genes are TRBV9 and TRBJ2-7; 12 bases map to TRBD1. This sequence was found in an adult with an advanced solid tumor such as melanoma, head and neck, liver or kidney cancer. The starting material was CD4+ or CD8+ T cells sorted from blood, obtained in a trial of the OX40 agonist ivuxolimab. The CDR3 reads CASSVGQGANEQYF. Here the CDR3 DNA reads TGTGCCAGCAGCGTGGGACAGGGGGCTAACGAGCAGTACTTC.